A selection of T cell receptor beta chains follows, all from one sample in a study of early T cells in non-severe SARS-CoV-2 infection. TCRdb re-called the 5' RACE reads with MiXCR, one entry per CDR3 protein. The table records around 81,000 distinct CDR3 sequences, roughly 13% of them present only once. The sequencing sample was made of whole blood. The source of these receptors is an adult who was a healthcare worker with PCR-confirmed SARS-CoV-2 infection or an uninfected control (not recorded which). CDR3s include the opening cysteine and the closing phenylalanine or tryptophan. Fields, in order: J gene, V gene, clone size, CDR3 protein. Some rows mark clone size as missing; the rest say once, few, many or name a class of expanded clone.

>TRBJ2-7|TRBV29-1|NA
CSVAGILPEQYF
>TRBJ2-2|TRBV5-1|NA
CASSFRDYPNTGELFF
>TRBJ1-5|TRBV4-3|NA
CASSQDRGLQPQHF
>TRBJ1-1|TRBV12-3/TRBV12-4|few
CASSPRANTEAFF
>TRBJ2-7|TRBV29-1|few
CSVDGGLAGGSYEQYF
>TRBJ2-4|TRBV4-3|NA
CASSSGRGGTTNKNIQYF
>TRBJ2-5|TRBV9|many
CASSVDGNPAIETQYF
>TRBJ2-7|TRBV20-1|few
CSARDATSSYEQYF
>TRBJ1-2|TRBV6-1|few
CASSEALTRIYGYTF
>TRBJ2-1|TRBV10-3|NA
CAISRAGGKYNEQFF
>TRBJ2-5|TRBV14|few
CASSLNLQETQYF
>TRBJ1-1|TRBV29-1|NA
CSASDGGNTEAFF
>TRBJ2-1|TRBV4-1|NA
CASSQLTSSYNEQFF
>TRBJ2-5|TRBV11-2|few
CASSLTSGGQTQYF
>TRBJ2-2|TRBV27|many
CASSPTGTGELFF
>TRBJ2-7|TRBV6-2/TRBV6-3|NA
CASSPTTSVSSYEQYF
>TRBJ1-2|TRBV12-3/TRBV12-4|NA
CASSLAGPYGYTF
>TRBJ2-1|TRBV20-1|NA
CSARDRRGSSYNEQFF
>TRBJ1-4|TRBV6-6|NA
CASRRGRQNEKLFF
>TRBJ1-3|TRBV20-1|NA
CSAREGWQASTGNTIYF
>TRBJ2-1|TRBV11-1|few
CASSLPLAGGSNEQFF
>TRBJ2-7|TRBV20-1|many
CSARAGTGVGEQYF
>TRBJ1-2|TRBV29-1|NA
CSVNDNYGYTF
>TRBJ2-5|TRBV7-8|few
CASIRYRGSGETQYF
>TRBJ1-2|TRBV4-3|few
CASSPGQDNSFGYTF
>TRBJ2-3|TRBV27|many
CASSFLSGGAADTQYF
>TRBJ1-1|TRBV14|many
CASSQDTGYSTEAFF
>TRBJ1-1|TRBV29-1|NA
CSVQRNTEAFF
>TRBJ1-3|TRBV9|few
CASSPRTTTAGNTIYF